A selection of T cell receptor beta chains follows, all from one sample in a study of shared clonotypes between healthy human individuals. Some clones are missing from TCRdb's copy, which holds only in-frame ones; the method was immunoSEQ multiplex PCR. The repertoire includes about 2 million clones, approximately 94% of them detected once, and more than 0.9% sits in the top ten. Specimen: naive CD8+ T cells sorted from blood. The source is a young man in good health. Each CDR3 is given with its conserved first and last residue. A D gene is named only where the DNA matches it firmly. Size is omitted from some rows. Given values are once, few, many or a class for expanded clones.

d_call clone_size j_call v_call cdr3_aa cdr3_nt
- - TRBJ2-1 TRBV7-9 CASSSTDSFQEDNEQFF TGTGCCAGCAGCTCCACGGACAGTTTTCAGGAGGACAATGAGCAGTTCTTC
TRBD1 - TRBJ2-5 TRBV4-1 CASSHPPGQQYF TGCGCCAGCAGCCACCCCCCGGGACAGCAGTACTTC
TRBD1 - TRBJ1-1 TRBV30 CAWSWTGGTEAFF TGTGCCTGGAGTTGGACAGGGGGGACTGAAGCTTTCTTT
- once TRBJ1-4 TRBV5-1 CASSELGLTNEKLFF TGCGCCAGCAGCGAGTTAGGGTTAACTAATGAAAAACTGTTTTTT
TRBD2 - TRBJ2-7 TRBV7-2 CASSQGLGVYEQYF TGTGCCAGCAGCCAGGGACTAGGAGTCTACGAGCAGTACTTC
TRBD1 - TRBJ2-7 TRBV7-8 CASSLGQGAEQYF TGTGCCAGCAGCCTGGGACAGGGGGCCGAGCAGTACTTC
TRBD1 - TRBJ2-5 TRBV28 CASSRDSHQETQYF TGTGCCAGCAGTCGGGACAGCCATCAAGAGACCCAGTACTTC
TRBD2 - TRBJ2-7 TRBV5-1 CASSVRGDEQYF TGCGCCAGCAGCGTGCGGGGGGACGAGCAGTACTTC
TRBD1 - TRBJ2-1 TRBV16 CASSLTGEDNEQFF TGTGCCAGCAGCCTGACAGGGGAGGACAATGAGCAGTTCTTC
- once TRBJ1-6 TRBV6-1 CASSEVLYNSPLHF TGTGCCAGCAGTGAAGTTCTCTATAATTCACCCCTCCACTTT
- - TRBJ1-2 TRBV7-2 CASREAGDYGYTF TGTGCCAGCAGGGAGGCAGGGGATTATGGCTACACCTTC
TRBD1 - TRBJ1-2 TRBV9 CASSAPGTGVYGYTF TGTGCCAGCAGCGCCCCCGGGACAGGGGTCTATGGCTACACCTTC
TRBD1 - TRBJ2-5 TRBV9 CASSVATGQETQYF TGTGCCAGCAGCGTAGCGACAGGGCAAGAGACCCAGTACTTC
- - TRBJ1-2 TRBV9 CASSGTGLGYTF TGTGCCAGCAGCGGAACAGGGCTCGGCTACACCTTC
- once TRBJ1-6 TRBV30 CAWSLTENSPLHF TGTGCCTGGAGTTTGACAGAAAATTCACCCCTCCACTTT
- - TRBJ1-2 TRBV19 CASSIDLEEANYGYTF TGTGCCAGTAGTATAGATCTAGAAGAGGCCAACTATGGCTACACCTTC
- - TRBJ2-1 TRBV2 CASSPGTYNEQFF TGTGCCAGCAGTCCCGGGACTTACAATGAGCAGTTCTTC